This record looks at one TCR beta chain sequence and its context. This sample is part of a study of tumor-infiltrating lymphocytes in localized non-small cell lung cancer. The CDR3 extends over 13 amino acids. V was pared by 4 bases and J by 3 bases, with 7 bases between. The germline CDR1 and CDR2 sequences are SQVTM and ANQGSEA. The method was immunoSEQ multiplex PCR; TCRdb's version includes in-frame clones alone and lacks a portion of them. The repertoire has 11,000 or so clones, 70% to 90% of them found once; the top ten carry 7% to 9.5%. Material: uninvolved lung tissue not adjacent to the tumor. The chain couples TRBV29-1 to TRBJ1-6; no reliable D call. The clonotype comes from a human donor with non-small cell lung cancer. The CDR3 here is CSVAGDYNSPLHF. The CDR3 DNA sequence: TGCAGCGTTGCGGGAGACTATAATTCACCCCTCCACTTT.